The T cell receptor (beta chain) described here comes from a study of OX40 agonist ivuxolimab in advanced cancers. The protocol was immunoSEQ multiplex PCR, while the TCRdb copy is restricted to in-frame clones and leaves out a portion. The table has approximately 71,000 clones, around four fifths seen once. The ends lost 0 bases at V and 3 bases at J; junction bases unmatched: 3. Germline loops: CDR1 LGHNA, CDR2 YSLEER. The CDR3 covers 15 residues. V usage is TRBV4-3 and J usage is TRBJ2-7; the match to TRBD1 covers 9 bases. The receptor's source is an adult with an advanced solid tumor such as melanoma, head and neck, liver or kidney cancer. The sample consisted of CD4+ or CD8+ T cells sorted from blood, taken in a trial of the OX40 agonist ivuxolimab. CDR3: CASSQDSDRGYEQYF. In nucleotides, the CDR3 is TGCGCCAGCAGCCAAGACTCGGACAGGGGCTACGAGCAGTACTTC.